These 32 T cell receptor beta chains came from one sample sequenced in a study of early stage breast cancer tumors. Only in-frame clones appear in the TCRdb table, and some are missing; sequencing was by immunoSEQ multiplex PCR. The table includes about 36,000 clones, 70% to 80% detected once. Sequences were obtained from blood. These receptors were obtained from a person aged 55 to 70 with breast cancer.

CDR3 in amino acids: CASSRGGNQETQYF. The DNA of the CDR3 is TGTGCCAGCAGTCGGGGGGGGAACCAAGAGACCCAGTACTTC. The rearrangement uses TRBV11-3 and TRBJ2-5, with 8 nucleotides matching TRBD2. The CDR3 is 14 amino acids. The V gene end was trimmed by 6 bases and the J gene end by 0 bases; junction bases not matched to a gene: 3. Germline CDR1 is SGHNT and CDR2 is YENEEA.

This chain uses TRBV7-2 with TRBJ2-5, with D unresolved. CDR3 length: 15 amino acids. CDR1 and CDR2 from the germline V gene are SGHTA and FQGNSA. V lost 1 base, J lost 5 bases, and 14 bases lay in between. The CDR3 DNA sequence: TGTGCCAGCAGCTTAGATCCGCCTCCCCGGGAGACCCAGTACTTC. Protein product: CASSLDPPPRETQYF. The variable domain in full, with the rest retrieved from reference TRBV7-2 and TRBJ2-5, is GAGVSQSPSNKVTEKGKDVELRCDPISGHTALYWYRQSLGQGLEFLIYFQGNSAPDKSGLPSDRFSAERTGGSVSTLTIQRTQQEDSAVYLCASSLDPPPRETQYFGPGTRLLVL.

This clone was observed a single time. The V call is TRBV7-9, the J call TRBJ1-1, with a weak D call TRBD1 (5 bases). Trimming cost V 3 bases and J 3 bases, with 8 bases left between them. Germline V gene sequence: CDR1 SEHNR, CDR2 FQNEAQ (reference sequence). This CDR3 contains 13 residues. The CDR3 reads CASSLRGDTEAFF. CDR3 sequence (DNA): TGTGCCAGCAGCTTGAGGGGAGACACTGAAGCTTTCTTT. The full variable domain, in which reference TRBV7-9 and TRBJ1-1 provide the parts outside the CDR3, is DTGVSQNPRHKITKRGQNVTFRCDPISEHNRLYWYRQTLGQGPEFLTYFQNEAQLEKSRLLSDRFSAERPKGSFSTLEIQRTEQGDSAMYLCASSLRGDTEAFFGQGTRLTVV.

The chain has TRBV7-8 and TRBJ1-2; D is unresolved. V was shortened by 3 bases and J by 7 bases, with 18 bases between the two germline ends. Germline values: CDR1 SGHVS, CDR2 FQNEAQ. The CDR3 is made up of 15 amino acids. The chain's CDR3 is CASSFLLEASRGYTF. The CDR3 bases are TGTGCCAGCAGCTTTCTTCTGGAGGCGTCGCGTGGCTACACCTTC.

V and J are TRBV7-8 and TRBJ2-2; 7 bases are shared with TRBD1. The V gene's germline CDR1 is SGHVS and CDR2 FQNEAQ. V lost 3 bases and J lost 8; bases outside the gene matches: 18. The CDR3 is made up of 18 amino acids. Here the CDR3 DNA reads TGTGCCAGCAGCTTTTCCATTCCAGGGGGTTTTCCTGGAGGGGAGCTGTTTTTT. Protein product: CASSFSIPGGFPGGELFF. Full variable domain (missing parts from reference TRBV7-8 and TRBJ2-2): GAGVSQSPRYKVAKRGQDVALRCDPISGHVSLFWYQQALGQGPEFLTYFQNEAQLDKSGLPSDRFFAERPEGSVSTLKIQRTQQEDSAVYLCASSFSIPGGFPGGELFFGEGSRLTVL.

This chain connects TRBV11-3 to TRBJ2-5, with D perhaps given as TRBD1 or TRBD2 (6 bases each). The germline gives CDR1 SGHNT, CDR2 YENEEA. CDR3 size: 16 residues. V dropped 5 bases and J dropped 4 bases, with 20 bases sitting between them. The CDR3 protein is CASSRRTASGLETQYF. The CDR3 region has the DNA TGTGCCAGCAGCCGGAGGACAGCCAGCGGGCTAGAGACCCAGTACTTC.

The rearrangement uses TRBV2 and TRBJ1-2; D is perhaps TRBD1 (5 bases). The V gene lost 6 bases and the J gene lost 3 bases, with 14 bases spanning the gap. The CDR3 consists of 14 residues. Germline V gene data show CDR1 as SNHLY and CDR2 as FYNNEI. In nucleotides, the CDR3 is TGTGCCAGCAGCCCAGGGAGGCTGGACTATGGCTACACCTTC. Encoded protein: CASSPGRLDYGYTF.

This chain joins TRBV27 and TRBJ2-7; D call uncertain. This CDR3 has 13 residues. CDR1 is MNHEY, CDR2 SMNVEV, per germline (reference sequence). Trimming took 3 bases from V and 0 from J, leaving 6 bases between them. The DNA for the CDR3 is TGTGCCAGCAGTTTCGTGTCCTCCTACGAGCAGTACTTC. It codes for CASSFVSSYEQYF.

The chain links TRBV7-9 to TRBJ2-3; D might be TRBD1 (6 bases). V lost 5 bases to trimming and J lost 5 bases, with 17 bases between them. The CDR3 covers 15 residues. Germline loops: CDR1 SEHNR, CDR2 FQNEAQ (reference sequence). CDR3 protein: CASSHRAMRGDTQYF. The CDR3 DNA sequence: TGTGCCAGCAGCCACAGGGCCATGCGCGGAGATACGCAGTATTTT.

This clone showed up just a few times. The V and J genes are TRBV28 and TRBJ2-7; D is uncertain. The CDR3 length is 11 residues. Germline V gives CDR1 MDHEN, CDR2 SYDVKM. Trimming removed 6 bases at V and 2 bases at J, with 5 bases between. This CDR3 reads CASSVAYEQYF. Written as DNA, the CDR3 is TGTGCCAGCAGCGTAGCCTACGAGCAGTACTTC.

This clone was recorded a few times. The rearrangement uses TRBV4-1 and TRBJ1-1; D gene ambiguous. Germline CDR1 MGHRA, CDR2 YSYEKL. The germline V and J ends were trimmed by 1 base and 4 bases, with 13 bases remaining between them. This CDR3 contains 15 residues. In DNA form, the CDR3 reads TGCGCCAGCAGCCAAGCGGAACTACCGGGCACTGAAGCTTTCTTT. Translated, it gives CASSQAELPGTEAFF.

The chain is built from TRBV2 and TRBJ2-1; D perhaps matches TRBD2 (6 bases). The V gene's germline CDR1 is SNHLY and CDR2 FYNNEI. The CDR3 extends over 13 amino acids. Trimming cost V 1 base and J 6 bases, with 7 bases left between them. The CDR3 reads CASSEERVNEQFF. CDR3 in DNA: TGTGCCAGCAGTGAAGAGCGGGTCAATGAGCAGTTCTTC.

Of note for this clone: An end of the junction differs from the germline gene, which may be a read error. The chain carries TRBV11-2 and TRBJ2-1; 7 nucleotides align to TRBD2. CDR1 and CDR2 (germline): SGHAT, FQNNGV. The CDR3 is made up of 13 amino acids. The CDR3 here is CASSLAGYNEQFF. As DNA, the CDR3 is TGTGCCAGCAGTTTAGCGGGCTACAATGAGCAGTTCTTC. Full variable domain (remainder filled in from reference TRBV11-2 and TRBJ2-1): EAGVAQSPRYKIIEKRQSVAFWCNPISGHATLYWYQQILGQGPKLLIQFQNNGVVDDSQLPKDRFSAERLKGVDSTLKIQPAKLEDSAVYLCASSLAGYNEQFFGPGTRLTVL.

This chain links TRBV5-6 with TRBJ1-1; D unclear. Germline CDR1 and CDR2: SGHDT and YYEEEE. V lost 3 bases, J lost 0 bases, and 9 bases lay in between. This CDR3 has 14 amino acids. CDR3 coding DNA: TGTGCCAGCAGCTGGCAGAGTATGAACACTGAAGCTTTCTTT. Translating it yields CASSWQSMNTEAFF.

This chain joins TRBV19 and TRBJ2-5; the D call may be TRBD1 or TRBD2 (5 bases each). V was cut by 5 bases and J by 2 bases, with 12 bases left in between. The CDR3 has 14 amino acids. Germline V gene lookup returns CDR1 LNHDA and CDR2 SQIVND (reference sequence). CDR3 residues: CASSAGTPQETQYF. The CDR3 DNA follows: TGTGCCAGTAGTGCAGGGACCCCGCAAGAGACCCAGTACTTC.

V is TRBV6-1 and J is TRBJ1-3; TRBD1 might be the D (5 bases). V was cut by 8 bases and J by 0 bases, with 14 bases left in between. The CDR3 loop spans 15 amino acids. Germline V CDR1 and CDR2: MNHNS, SASEGT. The CDR3 here is CASGDSTISGNTIYF. The CDR3 DNA sequence: TGTGCCAGCGGGGACTCAACTATCTCTGGAAACACCATATATTTT.

This clone was observed a single time. This sequence joins TRBV7-9 and TRBJ2-3; perhaps TRBD1 as D (6 bases). CDR1 is SEHNR, CDR2 FQNEAQ, per germline (reference sequence). Trimming removed 6 bases from V and 2 bases from J, with 15 bases in between. The CDR3 has 15 residues. CDR3 region: CASSLGQLPTDTQYF. CDR3 sequence (DNA): TGTGCCAGCAGTCTCGGACAGCTTCCCACAGATACGCAGTATTTT.

V usage is TRBV11-3 and J usage is TRBJ2-7; D is possibly TRBD2 (6 bases). Germline CDR1 is SGHNT and CDR2 is YENEEA. Trimming removed 4 bases from V and 6 bases from J, with 10 bases in between. The CDR3 is made up of 12 amino acids. CDR3 region: CASSSGGGEQYF. The DNA of the CDR3 is TGTGCCAGCAGCTCCGGGGGAGGCGAGCAGTACTTC.

This clone was counted only a few times. This rearrangement joins TRBV11-2 to TRBJ1-1, with D possibly matching TRBD1 (5 bases). Trimming removed 1 base from V and 4 bases from J, with 10 bases in between. CDR3 length equals 14 residues. Looked up from germline, CDR1 is SGHAT and CDR2 is FQNNGV. DNA of the CDR3: TGTGCCAGCAGCTTAGTGGCCCAGGGCACTGAAGCTTTCTTT. It encodes CASSLVAQGTEAFF.

This CDR3 reads CSAREGTPLHF. The CDR3 bases are TGCAGTGCTAGAGAGGGGACACCCCTCCACTTT. This chain links TRBV20-1 with TRBJ1-6, with unresolved D. Trimming shortened V by 0 bases and J by 11 bases, and 5 bases separated the two germline ends. This CDR3 is built from 11 residues. CDR1 is DFQATT, CDR2 SNEGSKA, per germline (reference sequence).

This clone was observed once. This chain joins TRBV5-1 and TRBJ2-1; no clear D gene. The CDR3 sequence is 16 residues long. CDR1 and CDR2 (germline): SGHRS, YFSETQ. V lost 0 bases and J lost 0, with 10 bases in between. The CDR3 region is CASSLAPGSSYNEQFF. The CDR3 DNA sequence: TGCGCCAGCAGCTTGGCCCCGGGCAGCTCCTACAATGAGCAGTTCTTC.

V is TRBV9 and J is TRBJ2-1, with D unresolved. CDR1 and CDR2 from the germline V gene are SGDLS and YYNGEE. This CDR3 is built from 14 residues. Trimming took off 0 bases at V and 5 bases at J, with 9 bases between the two ends. The CDR3 is CASSVGGLDNEQFF. CDR3 in DNA: TGTGCCAGCAGCGTAGGGGGATTGGACAATGAGCAGTTCTTC.

The J gene is TRBJ1-4, the V gene TRBV7-9; D is perhaps TRBD1 (5 bases). Germline V gene data show CDR1 as SEHNR and CDR2 as FQNEAQ (reference sequence). V was shortened by 7 bases and J by 4 bases, with 16 bases between the two germline ends. This CDR3 region has 15 residues. The CDR3 spells CASTPSGGNNEKLFF. Written as DNA, the CDR3 is TGTGCCAGCACCCCATCGGGGGGTAATAATGAAAAACTGTTTTTT.

The chain couples TRBV7-7 to TRBJ2-2; 7 nucleotides line up with TRBD1. The CDR3 is 13 residues long. Germline-derived CDR1 and CDR2 are SSHAT and FNYEAQ (reference sequence). For the CDR3, the DNA is TGTGCTCTCAAGGGGGCGGGCACCGGGGAGCTGTTTTTT. It yields the protein CALKGAGTGELFF. Using reference TRBV7-7 and TRBJ2-2 for the parts outside the CDR3, the full variable domain is GAGVSQSPRYKVTKRGQDVTLRCDPISSHATLYWYQQALGQGPEFLTYFNYEAQPDKSGLPSDRFSAERPEGSISTLTIQRTEQRDSAMYRCALKGAGTGELFFGEGSRLTVL.

The rearrangement uses TRBV11-2 and TRBJ2-2, with D possibly being TRBD2 (5 bases). Germline V gene data show CDR1 as SGHAT and CDR2 as FQNNGV. The CDR3 sequence is 15 residues long. V lost 5 bases and J lost 4, with 14 bases in between. The CDR3 spells CASSPDSAGTGELFF. The CDR3 DNA follows: TGTGCCAGCAGCCCAGACTCCGCGGGCACCGGGGAGCTGTTTTTT.

V is TRBV5-4 and J is TRBJ1-3, with 9 bases that match TRBD1. This CDR3 spans 14 amino acids. The trim removed 4 bases at V and 4 bases at J, leaving 3 bases unmatched. CDR1 is SGHNT, CDR2 YYREEE, per germline (reference sequence). The CDR3 here is CASSLGTGGNTIYF. The DNA of the CDR3 is TGTGCCAGCAGCCTCGGGACAGGGGGAAACACCATATATTTT.

The chain couples TRBV6-1 to TRBJ2-3; D remains ambiguous. V shed 2 bases and J shed 0 bases, with 12 bases lying between them. The CDR3 has 16 residues. CDR1 MNHNS and CDR2 SASEGT come from the germline V gene. This chain's CDR3 is CASSEPMAVSTDTQYF. Written as DNA, the CDR3 is TGTGCCAGCAGTGAACCCATGGCGGTTAGCACAGATACGCAGTATTTT.

The chain joins TRBV28 to TRBJ2-2; D ambiguous. CDR1 and CDR2 (germline): MDHEN, SYDVKM. The CDR3 contains 14 residues. Trimming took off 7 bases at V and 5 bases at J, with 14 bases between the two ends. The CDR3 region is CASTPAGSTGELFF. As DNA, the CDR3 is TGTGCCAGCACCCCCGCCGGGTCAACCGGGGAGCTGTTTTTT.

The V gene is TRBV9, the J gene TRBJ1-1, with a tentative D call TRBD1 (5 bases). CDR1 and CDR2 (germline): SGDLS, YYNGEE. Trimming stripped 0 bases from V and 0 bases from J, with 9 bases between. The CDR3 has 15 residues. The CDR3 sequence is CASSVGGGLNTEAFF. The CDR3 coding sequence is TGTGCCAGCAGCGTAGGGGGGGGACTGAACACTGAAGCTTTCTTT.

The chain couples TRBV6-1 to TRBJ2-1; D might be TRBD1 (6 bases). V was shortened by 3 bases and J by 3 bases, with 12 bases between the two germline ends. The CDR3 extends over 15 amino acids. CDR1 and CDR2 (germline): MNHNS, SASEGT. The DNA for the CDR3 is TGTGCCAGCAGTGATTGGACAGCCCGCTACAATGAGCAGTTCTTC. This translates into CASSDWTARYNEQFF.

The chain is built from TRBV7-9 and TRBJ1-1, with D maybe TRBD1 (6 bases). Germline V gene sequence: CDR1 SEHNR, CDR2 FQNEAQ (reference sequence). Trimming left V 4 bases short and J 1 base short, with 10 bases between. The CDR3 consists of 14 residues. In DNA, the CDR3 is TGTGCCAGCAGCTGGACAGCTACGAACACTGAAGCTTTCTTT. Protein sequence: CASSWTATNTEAFF.

The chain uses TRBV7-2 and TRBJ2-7; 10 positions agree with TRBD1. The V gene's germline CDR1 is SGHTA and CDR2 FQGNSA. There are 15 residues in the CDR3. The V gene end was trimmed by 4 bases and the J gene end by 3 bases; junction bases not matched to a gene: 6. The CDR3 loop reads CASSSRDRGHYEQYF. The CDR3 nucleotides read TGTGCCAGCAGCTCCCGGGACAGGGGCCACTACGAGCAGTACTTC.